The 18 T cell receptor beta chains in this list originate from one sample, sequenced in a study of STAT5B mutations in CD4+ large granular lymphocyte leukemia. Clones were sequenced by immunoSEQ multiplex PCR, and TCRdb holds only the in-frame ones, with some missing. The sample includes tens of thousands of clones, 70% to 90% seen only once; the top ten take around 2.6%. The specimen sequenced was CD4+ T cells from blood buffy coats. The receptors shown here come from a human donor in good health.

The V gene is TRBV7-2, the J gene TRBJ2-1; TRBD2 matches at 7 bases. This CDR3 is built from 15 residues. Germline V gene data show CDR1 as SGHTA and CDR2 as FQGNSA. V shed 5 bases and J 3 bases; nucleotides not matched to a gene: 7. CDR3 DNA: TGTGCCAGCAGCCCGAGCGGGGCAGGCTACAATGAGCAGTTCTTC. Translated: CASSPSGAGYNEQFF. The full variable domain, in which reference TRBV7-2 and TRBJ2-1 provide the parts outside the CDR3, is GAGVSQSPSNKVTEKGKDVELRCDPISGHTALYWYRQSLGQGLEFLIYFQGNSAPDKSGLPSDRFSAERTGGSVSTLTIQRTQQEDSAVYLCASSPSGAGYNEQFFGPGTRLTVL.

V is TRBV2 and J is TRBJ2-7; the D gene is possibly TRBD1 (5 bases). There are 13 residues in the CDR3. V was clipped by 5 bases and J by 4 bases, with 12 bases between them. CDR1 SNHLY and CDR2 FYNNEI come from the germline V gene. The DNA for the CDR3 is TGTGCCAGCAGTCCCAGGGTCCTGTACGAGCAGTACTTC. It specifies CASSPRVLYEQYF.

The V and J genes are TRBV7-8 and TRBJ1-4; D is ambiguous. Germline V gene lookup returns CDR1 SGHVS and CDR2 FQNEAQ. V lost 2 bases to trimming and J lost 8 bases, with 9 bases between them. The CDR3 length is 13 residues. Here the CDR3 reads CASSLPPGEKLFF. In DNA form, the CDR3 reads TGTGCCAGCAGCTTACCCCCCGGCGAAAAACTGTTTTTT. Full variable domain (outside the CDR3, taken from reference TRBV7-8 and TRBJ1-4): GAGVSQSPRYKVAKRGQDVALRCDPISGHVSLFWYQQALGQGPEFLTYFQNEAQLDKSGLPSDRFFAERPEGSVSTLKIQRTQQEDSAVYLCASSLPPGEKLFFGSGTQLSVL.

The CDR3 coding sequence is TGTGCCAGCTCACCAGCCGTAGCGACAGATACGCAGTATTTT. Its translation is CASSPAVATDTQYF. This chain connects TRBV18 to TRBJ2-3; TRBD2 is a possible D gene (5 bases). Germline CDR1 KGHSH, CDR2 LQKENI. Trimming took 2 bases from V and 3 from J, leaving 9 bases between them. This CDR3 contains 14 residues.

This chain uses TRBV29-1 with TRBJ2-2; D ambiguous. The germline gives CDR1 SQVTM, CDR2 ANQGSEA. The V and J ends lost 4 bases and 7 bases respectively, with 13 bases between them. This CDR3 has 13 amino acids. CDR3 nucleotides: TGCAGCGTTGGAGTTAGCCGGGTCGGGGAGCTGTTTTTT. Protein product: CSVGVSRVGELFF.

The chain recombines TRBV6-1 with TRBJ2-7; D gene uncertain. CDR3 length: 13 amino acids. The V end was cut by 8 bases, the J end by 3 bases, with 14 bases between. Germline CDR1 is MNHNS and CDR2 is SASEGT. The CDR3 coding sequence is TGTGCCAGCGCTGCCCAACCTGGCTACGAGCAGTACTTC. This codes for CASAAQPGYEQYF.

The chain has TRBV27 and TRBJ1-1; unclear D gene. The germline V gene encodes CDR1 MNHEY and CDR2 SMNVEV (reference sequence). Deletions cut 3 bases from V and 1 base from J, with 6 bases between. The CDR3 runs to 13 residues. The CDR3 reads CASSFNRNTEAFF. DNA of the CDR3: TGTGCCAGCAGTTTCAACAGGAACACTGAAGCTTTCTTT.

In this sample, this clone turned up a few times. The rearrangement uses TRBV7-2 and TRBJ2-7; 8 bases line up with TRBD1. CDR3 length: 15 amino acids. Germline values: CDR1 SGHTA, CDR2 FQGNSA. Trimming removed 3 bases from V and 2 bases from J; junction bases left unmatched: 6. The chain's CDR3 is CASSFPGQVAYEQYF. CDR3 bases: TGTGCCAGCAGCTTCCCGGGACAGGTAGCCTACGAGCAGTACTTC. Full variable domain (remainder filled in from reference TRBV7-2 and TRBJ2-7): GAGVSQSPSNKVTEKGKDVELRCDPISGHTALYWYRQSLGQGLEFLIYFQGNSAPDKSGLPSDRFSAERTGGSVSTLTIQRTQQEDSAVYLCASSFPGQVAYEQYFGPGTRLTVT.

The genes are TRBV4-1 and TRBJ1-4; D might be TRBD1 (5 bases). The germline CDR1 and CDR2 sequences are MGHRA and YSYEKL. The CDR3 covers 16 residues. Trimming pared 5 bases from V and 0 bases from J, leaving 13 bases between. CDR3 sequence: CASSSNAGTTNEKLFF. The CDR3 nucleotides are TGCGCCAGCAGCTCGAACGCAGGGACAACTAATGAAAAACTGTTTTTT.

The chain uses TRBV10-1 and TRBJ1-2; TRBD1 matches 7 bases. Looked up from germline, CDR1 is WNHNN and CDR2 is SYGVQD (reference sequence). Trimming removed 11 bases from V and 2 bases from J; junction bases left unmatched: 11. The CDR3 covers 14 residues. The CDR3 reads CAQPPAGGNYGYTF. CDR3 coding DNA: TGCGCCCAACCCCCAGCAGGGGGGAACTATGGCTACACCTTC.

By frequency in the sample, this clone is medium-sized. The gene calls are TRBV4-1 and TRBJ2-7; D unclear. Per the germline V gene, CDR1 is MGHRA and CDR2 is YSYEKL. V was pared by 4 bases and J by 6 bases, with 19 bases between. This CDR3 region has 15 residues. The CDR3 sequence: CASSPDPDPRSEQYF. In DNA form, the CDR3 reads TGCGCCAGCAGCCCGGACCCAGACCCTAGGAGCGAGCAGTACTTC.

This clone was observed a handful of times. The CDR3: CASSLFDGNTEAFF. As DNA, the CDR3 is TGTGCCAGCAGCTTATTTGACGGCAACACTGAAGCTTTCTTT. This chain links TRBV7-9 with TRBJ1-1; D gene uncertain. This CDR3 spans 14 amino acids. The V end lost 2 bases, the J end lost 2 bases, and 9 bases lay between the germline ends. Germline lookup yields CDR1 SEHNR and CDR2 FQNEAQ (reference sequence).

The sample holds a few counts of this clone. The rearrangement joins TRBV10-1 to TRBJ1-4, with TRBD1 identical over 9 bases. Germline loops: CDR1 WNHNN, CDR2 SYGVQD (reference sequence). Trimming took 11 bases from V and 5 from J; bases not matched to a gene: 6. The CDR3 is 13 amino acids. The CDR3, as DNA: TGCGCCGGTGACGGGACAGGGAATGAAAAACTGTTTTTT. As protein: CAGDGTGNEKLFF.

J is TRBJ1-1 and V is TRBV19; D is unresolved. This CDR3 contains 13 residues. Germline lookup yields CDR1 LNHDA and CDR2 SQIVND (reference sequence). V was cut by 6 bases and J by 3 bases, with 11 bases left in between. The CDR3 spells CASSFQIYTEAFF. DNA for the CDR3: TGTGCCAGTAGCTTTCAAATTTACACTGAAGCTTTCTTT.

V gene TRBV6-6 combines with J gene TRBJ2-1; D possibly matches TRBD1 or TRBD2 (6 bases each). The germline V gene has CDR1 MNHNY and CDR2 SVGAGI (reference sequence). Trimming left V 6 bases short and J 8 bases short, with 11 bases between. This CDR3 spans 12 amino acids. CDR3 amino acids: CASREEGDEQFF. The CDR3 DNA reads as TGTGCCAGCAGAGAGGAGGGGGATGAGCAGTTCTTC.

The chain is built from TRBV7-3 and TRBJ1-3; D remains ambiguous. CDR1 and CDR2 (germline): SGHTA, FQGTGA. The ends were cut back, 3 bases at V and 4 bases at J, with 7 bases in the middle. This CDR3 contains 13 residues. CDR3 region: CASSFAAGNTIYF. In DNA, the CDR3 is TGTGCCAGCAGCTTCGCGGCAGGAAACACCATATATTTT.

The rearrangement joins TRBV6-4 to TRBJ2-1; D is uncertain. CDR3 size: 13 residues. V lost 0 bases and J 6 bases, leaving 6 bases between the germline ends. In germline, CDR1 is MRHNA, CDR2 SNTAGT. The CDR3 DNA reads TGTGCCAGCAGTGACTCGGGCAGCAATGAGCAGTTCTTC. It translates to CASSDSGSNEQFF.

This clone appeared once. CDR3 nucleotides: TGTGCCATCAGCGGAGCGGGGGGGGGCACAGATACGCAGTATTTT. Translation: CAISGAGGGTDTQYF. This chain joins TRBV10-3 and TRBJ2-3; TRBD2 agrees at 10 bases. Germline-derived CDR1 and CDR2 are ENHRY and SYGVKD. CDR3 length: 15 residues. Trimming at V came to 6 bases and at J to 1 base, leaving 4 bases not matched to a gene.